The 30 T cell receptor beta chains below come from one sample, sequenced in a study of cytotoxic CD8 clonotypes in ibrutinib-treated CLL. The table came from immunoSEQ multiplex PCR; TCRdb's copy has only in-frame clones and leaves some out. This table has under 200,000 clones, 70% to 85% appearing once. The sample in question was PBMCs, obtained after 12 months of ibrutinib treatment. These receptors were obtained from a human donor with chronic lymphocytic leukemia.

The CDR3: CASSSEYYTF. DNA for the CDR3: TGTGCCAGCAGTTCAGAATACTACACCTTC. The chain is built from TRBV28 and TRBJ1-2; D ambiguous. This CDR3 is 10 amino acids long. With 4 bases removed from V and 10 bases from J, the gap between germline ends came to 7 bases. Germline CDR1 and CDR2: MDHEN and SYDVKM.

The gene calls are TRBV18 and TRBJ2-6, with 9 bases aligning to TRBD1. Germline assignment: CDR1 KGHSH and CDR2 LQKENI. V gave up 5 bases and J gave up 6 bases; unmatched junction bases: 20. The CDR3 runs to 20 residues. In DNA, the CDR3 is TGTGCCAGCTCAACTTTCAGTCTACAGGGGGCGCAGGGATTGGCCAACGTCCTGACTTTC. Residues: CASSTFSLQGAQGLANVLTF.

The chain carries TRBV18 and TRBJ1-2, with TRBD1 identical over 8 bases. Germline V CDR1 and CDR2: KGHSH, LQKENI. Unmatched junction bases numbered 10, after V lost 3 bases and J lost 1 base. This CDR3 region has 17 residues. Here the CDR3 DNA reads TGTGCCAGCTCACCGGCAGGGGGCGGATCGAATAACTATGGCTACACCTTC. It specifies CASSPAGGGSNNYGYTF.

The chain carries TRBV4-3 and TRBJ1-1; no definite D call. The germline V and J ends were trimmed by 4 bases and 0 bases, with 6 bases remaining between them. In germline, CDR1 is LGHNA, CDR2 YSLEER. This CDR3 is built from 13 residues. The CDR3 here is CASSPAVNTEAFF. The CDR3 nucleotides read TGCGCCAGCAGCCCCGCGGTGAACACTGAAGCTTTCTTT.

The CDR3 DNA follows: TGCACCAGCAGCCCGGGCGGGGGGCCCCCCGCCTCCTACGAGCAGTACTTC. Its translation: CTSSPGGGPPASYEQYF. V and J are TRBV1 and TRBJ2-7; TRBD2, as called in the table, went unchecked against the DNA. TRBV1 is tagged as a pseudogene. The CDR3 runs to 17 residues.

This clone was detected only once. The chain joins TRBV28 to TRBJ1-4, with D unresolved. Germline V lookup: CDR1 MDHEN, CDR2 SYDVKM. V gave up 5 bases and J gave up 2 bases, with 15 bases separating them. There are 16 residues in the CDR3. The CDR3 bases are TGTGCCAGCAGTCCGCCGGGGAGGGCCACTAATGAAAAACTGTTTTTT. It yields the protein CASSPPGRATNEKLFF.

V usage is TRBV13 and J usage is TRBJ2-3, with 12 nucleotides matching TRBD2. Germline lookup yields CDR1 PRHDT and CDR2 FYEKMQ (reference sequence). The CDR3 is 18 amino acids. Trimming removed 1 base from V and 0 bases from J; junction bases left unmatched: 5. The CDR3 DNA reads as TGTGCCAGCAGCTTAGTATCCCTAGCGGGAGGGAGCACAGATACGCAGTATTTT. It yields the protein CASSLVSLAGGSTDTQYF. The full variable domain, in which reference TRBV13 and TRBJ2-3 provide the parts outside the CDR3, is AAGVIQSPRHLIKEKRETATLKCYPIPRHDTVYWYQQGPGQDPQFLISFYEKMQSDKGSIPDRFSAQQFSDYHSELNMSSLELGDSALYFCASSLVSLAGGSTDTQYFGPGTRLTVL.

The CDR3 DNA is TGTGCCTGGAGTGAAGGGGGCGCGAAACAGCCCCAGCATTTT. This sequence encodes CAWSEGGAKQPQHF. The chain joins TRBV30 to TRBJ1-5; 7 bases match TRBD1. Unmatched junction bases numbered 7, after V lost 1 base and J lost 7 bases. CDR1 is GTSNPN, CDR2 SVGIG, per germline (reference sequence). The CDR3 contains 14 residues.

The chain employs TRBV12-5 and TRBJ1-2; TRBD1 agrees at 7 bases. V trimming: 6 bases; J trimming: 5 bases; junction bases outside the gene matches: 6. This CDR3 comprises 13 residues. In germline, CDR1 is LGHNT, CDR2 FRNRAP. The CDR3 DNA reads TGTGCTAGTGGAGATGGGACAGCTTATGGCTACACCTTC. Amino acid sequence: CASGDGTAYGYTF.

The J gene is TRBJ2-7, the V gene TRBV9; D unclear. The CDR3 has 14 residues. Germline V gene sequence: CDR1 SGDLS, CDR2 YYNGEE. Trimming shortened V by 2 bases and J by 7 bases, and 16 bases separated the two germline ends. The CDR3 coding sequence is TGTGCCAGCAGCGTCACGGGCCTCAAGGGAGAGCAGTACTTC. Translated, it gives CASSVTGLKGEQYF.

The rearrangement uses TRBV2 and TRBJ1-3, with D perhaps TRBD1 (6 bases). V shed 4 bases and J shed 2 bases, with 15 bases lying between them. Germline CDR1 SNHLY, CDR2 FYNNEI. CDR3 length: 16 residues. The CDR3 reads CASSVGGLAPGNTIYF. Written as DNA, the CDR3 is TGTGCCAGCAGTGTGGGGGGGCTCGCGCCTGGAAACACCATATATTTT.

For the CDR3, the DNA is TGTGCCAGCACCGGACCCCTGGATGAGCAGTTCTTC. Its protein product is CASTGPLDEQFF. This chain links TRBV6-6 with TRBJ2-1; D is ambiguous. The CDR3 totals 12 residues. Per germline, CDR1 MNHNY and CDR2 SVGAGI (reference sequence). V dropped 7 bases and J dropped 8 bases, with 12 bases sitting between them.

V gene TRBV28 combines with J gene TRBJ2-7; no clear D gene. The CDR3 loop spans 13 amino acids. Germline CDR1 MDHEN, CDR2 SYDVKM. Trimming pared 5 bases from V and 1 base from J, leaving 9 bases between. The CDR3 nucleotides are TGTGCCAGCAGTCCGGGTCTTTCCTACGAGCAGTACTTC. It specifies CASSPGLSYEQYF. Full variable domain (remainder filled in from reference TRBV28 and TRBJ2-7): DVKVTQSSRYLVKRTGEKVFLECVQDMDHENMFWYRQDPGLGLRLIYFSYDVKMKEKGDIPEGYSVSREKKERFSLILESASTNQTSMYLCASSPGLSYEQYFGPGTRLTVT.

The V gene is TRBV7-8, the J gene TRBJ2-3; D is ambiguous. Germline values: CDR1 SGHVS, CDR2 FQNEAQ. The CDR3 has 14 residues. V gave up 5 bases and J gave up 1 base, with 10 bases separating them. The CDR3 DNA reads as TGTGCCAGCAGCCCATCGAGTCGCACAGATACGCAGTATTTT. Its protein is CASSPSSRTDTQYF.

The chain combines TRBV28 with TRBJ2-3, with 10 bases matching TRBD1. The germline CDR1 and CDR2 sequences are MDHEN and SYDVKM. The ends lost 5 bases at V and 4 bases at J; junction bases unmatched: 9. The CDR3 is made up of 16 amino acids. CDR3 in DNA: TGTGCCAGCAGTCCGAGTGGGACAGGGGACGCAGATACGCAGTATTTT. Its translation: CASSPSGTGDADTQYF.

The chain uses TRBV28 and TRBJ2-3; 7 positions agree with TRBD1. Germline CDR1 reads MDHEN; CDR2 reads SYDVKM. The CDR3 extends over 14 amino acids. Unmatched junction bases numbered 11, after V lost 6 bases and J lost 8 bases. The CDR3 DNA reads TGTGCCAGCAGCATGGGGACAGTTGCCGGTACGCAGTATTTT. This encodes CASSMGTVAGTQYF.

The chain recombines TRBV5-1 with TRBJ2-6, with TRBD1 identical over 9 bases. V trimming: 4 bases; J trimming: 3 bases; junction bases outside the gene matches: 14. The CDR3 consists of 19 residues. Germline V gives CDR1 SGHRS, CDR2 YFSETQ. The CDR3 region has the DNA TGCGCCAGCAGCCCTGGGACAGGGACCCTCCGGGGTGGGGCCAACGTCCTGACTTTC. Protein product: CASSPGTGTLRGGANVLTF.

This chain connects TRBV7-3 to TRBJ2-1; 13 bases match TRBD2. V lost 5 bases, J lost 5 bases, and 9 bases stayed unmatched. The CDR3 sequence is 17 residues long. Germline V gene sequence: CDR1 SGHTA, CDR2 FQGTGA. Here the CDR3 DNA reads TGTGCCAGCAGCCTGACTAGCGGGAGGATGGGAAACAATGAGCAGTTCTTC. It encodes CASSLTSGRMGNNEQFF.

V and J are TRBV19 and TRBJ1-5; TRBD1 aligns across 10 bases. J was trimmed by 0 bases and V by 6 bases; bases with no gene match: 2. Germline-derived CDR1 and CDR2 are LNHDA and SQIVND (reference sequence). This CDR3 contains 15 residues. CDR3 coding DNA: TGTGCCAGTAGGGACAGGGGGGATAGCAATCAGCCCCAGCATTTT. Residues: CASRDRGDSNQPQHF.

CDR3 DNA sequence: TGTGCCAGCAGCACAGGACAGGGAGGGGAGCTGTTTTTT. Protein product: CASSTGQGGELFF. The V call is TRBV7-2, the J call TRBJ2-2, with TRBD1 matching over 8 bases. From germline, CDR1 is SGHTA and CDR2 FQGNSA. Trimming at V came to 5 bases and at J to 8 bases, leaving 4 bases not matched to a gene. The CDR3 consists of 13 residues.

This chain uses TRBV28 with TRBJ2-5; TRBD1 matches 8 bases. V gave up 7 bases and J gave up 3 bases; unmatched junction bases: 4. Germline-derived CDR1 and CDR2 are MDHEN and SYDVKM. The CDR3 is 13 amino acids. CDR3 sequence: CASIRGREETQYF. CDR3 nucleotide sequence: TGTGCCAGCATCAGGGGGCGTGAAGAGACCCAGTACTTC.

This sequence joins TRBV5-5 and TRBJ2-5; perhaps TRBD1 as D (6 bases). The CDR3 has 16 residues. V lost 6 bases and J lost 2, with 20 bases in between. The germline CDR1 and CDR2 sequences are SGHKS and YYEKEE (reference sequence). CDR3: CASTVPLGTPQETQYF. The CDR3 nucleotides are TGTGCCAGCACCGTCCCTTTGGGGACACCTCAAGAGACCCAGTACTTC. Looking up the rest from reference TRBV5-5 and TRBJ2-5 gives the full variable domain: DAGVTQSPTHLIKTRGQQVTLRCSPISGHKSVSWYQQVLGQGPQFIFQYYEKEERGRGNFPDRFSARQFPNYSSELNVNALLLGDSALYLCASTVPLGTPQETQYFGPGTRLLVL.

The chain joins TRBV4-1 to TRBJ2-2; possible D gene TRBD2, 6 bases. V gave up 0 bases and J gave up 2 bases, with 13 bases separating them. Germline values: CDR1 MGHRA, CDR2 YSYEKL. The CDR3 has 17 amino acids. The CDR3 DNA is TGCGCCAGCAGCCAAGAGGGGGGATCCCGCAACACCGGGGAGCTGTTTTTT. Its protein is CASSQEGGSRNTGELFF.

The chain uses TRBV4-3 and TRBJ1-1, with D maybe TRBD1 (5 bases). V lost 10 bases and J lost 2, with 14 bases in between. Germline loops: CDR1 LGHNA, CDR2 YSLEER. CDR3 length: 13 residues. The CDR3 loop reads CATARTSNTEAFF. Written as DNA, the CDR3 is TGCGCCACCGCCCGGACATCCAACACTGAAGCTTTCTTT.

This chain connects TRBV2 to TRBJ2-1; maybe TRBD2 (6 bases). The CDR3 has 15 amino acids. Germline V gene lookup returns CDR1 SNHLY and CDR2 FYNNEI. The germline V and J ends were trimmed by 0 bases and 7 bases, with 13 bases remaining between them. The CDR3 bases are TGTGCCAGCAGTGAAGCGCCCAGCGGGTATAATGAGCAGTTCTTC. This sequence encodes CASSEAPSGYNEQFF.

V usage is TRBV4-2 and J usage is TRBJ2-7, with D possibly being TRBD2 (7 bases). Trimming took 1 base from V and 3 from J, leaving 16 bases between them. There are 16 residues in the CDR3. Germline assignment: CDR1 LGHNA and CDR2 YNFKEQ. The CDR3 DNA sequence: TGTGCCAGCAGCCAAGGCCGGGGGGCAGGTAGCTACGAGCAGTACTTC. Amino acids: CASSQGRGAGSYEQYF.

This clone was counted a single time. This chain uses TRBV28 with TRBJ2-5; D gene uncertain. The CDR3 runs to 14 residues. Germline V CDR1 and CDR2: MDHEN, SYDVKM. With 10 bases removed from V and 2 bases from J, the gap between germline ends came to 17 bases. CDR3 nucleotides: TGTGCCATCAATTCCCCGGGCTTGCAAGAGACCCAGTACTTC. This gives the protein CAINSPGLQETQYF.

In this sample, this clone turned up once. The rearrangement uses TRBV28 and TRBJ2-5; the D call may be TRBD1 or TRBD2 (6 bases each). The J call may be in error: the DNA end matches TRBJ2-7 better. CDR1 is MDHEN, CDR2 SYDVKM, per germline. The CDR3 runs 13 residues. The chain's CDR3 is CASMGGRTYEQYF. Written as DNA, the CDR3 is TGTGCCAGCATGGGGGGCCGTACCTACGAGCAGTACTTC.

The chain carries TRBV4-2 and TRBJ1-4; TRBD1 matches at 12 bases. This CDR3 region has 16 residues. Unmatched junction bases numbered 9, after V lost 5 bases and J lost 8 bases. Germline assignment: CDR1 LGHNA and CDR2 YNFKEQ. CDR3 coding DNA: TGTGCCAGCAGCTTCGAAAGCGGGACAGGGGGCGAAAAACTGTTTTTT. Translating gives CASSFESGTGGEKLFF.

This clone occurred many times. The chain uses TRBV7-8 and TRBJ1-2; tentatively, D is TRBD1 (5 bases). The CDR3 is 15 amino acids. V dropped 3 bases and J dropped 0 bases, with 11 bases sitting between them. Germline V CDR1 and CDR2: SGHVS, FQNEAQ. For the CDR3, the DNA is TGTGCCAGCAGCTTCCGGGACGGTTCTAACTATGGCTACACCTTC. Its protein is CASSFRDGSNYGYTF.